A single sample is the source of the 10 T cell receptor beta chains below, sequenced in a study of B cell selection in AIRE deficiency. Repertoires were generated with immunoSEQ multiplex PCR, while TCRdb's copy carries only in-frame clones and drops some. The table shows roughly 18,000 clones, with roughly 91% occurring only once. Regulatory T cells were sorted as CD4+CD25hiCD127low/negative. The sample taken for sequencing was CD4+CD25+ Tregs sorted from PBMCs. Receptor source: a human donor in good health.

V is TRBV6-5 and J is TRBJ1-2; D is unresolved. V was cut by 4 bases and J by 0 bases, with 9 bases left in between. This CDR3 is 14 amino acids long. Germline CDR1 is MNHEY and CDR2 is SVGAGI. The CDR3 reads CASSLWQSNYGYTF. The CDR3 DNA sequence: TGTGCCAGCAGTTTATGGCAGTCTAACTATGGCTACACCTTC.

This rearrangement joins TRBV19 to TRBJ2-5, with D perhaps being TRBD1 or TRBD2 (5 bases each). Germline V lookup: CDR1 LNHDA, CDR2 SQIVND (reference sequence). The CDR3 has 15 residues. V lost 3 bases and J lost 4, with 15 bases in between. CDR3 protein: CASSIRGPFSETQYF. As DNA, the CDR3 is TGTGCCAGTAGTATTAGGGGACCCTTCTCAGAGACCCAGTACTTC.

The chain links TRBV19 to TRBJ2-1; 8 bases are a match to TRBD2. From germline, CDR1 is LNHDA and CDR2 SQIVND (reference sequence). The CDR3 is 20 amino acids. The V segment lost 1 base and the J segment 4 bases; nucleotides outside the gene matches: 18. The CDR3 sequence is CASSIGGGRLAAGGYNEQFF. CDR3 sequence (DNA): TGTGCCAGTAGTATAGGTGGGGGACGGCTAGCTGCGGGAGGTTACAATGAGCAGTTCTTC. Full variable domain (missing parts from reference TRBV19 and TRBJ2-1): DGGITQSPKYLFRKEGQNVTLSCEQNLNHDAMYWYRQDPGQGLRLIYYSQIVNDFQKGDIAEGYSVSREKKESFPLTVTSAQKNPTAFYLCASSIGGGRLAAGGYNEQFFGPGTRLTVL.

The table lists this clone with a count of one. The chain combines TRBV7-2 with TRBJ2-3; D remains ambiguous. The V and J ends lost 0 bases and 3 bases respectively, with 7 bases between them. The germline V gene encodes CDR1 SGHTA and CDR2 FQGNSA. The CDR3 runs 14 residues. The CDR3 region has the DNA TGTGCCAGCAGCTTAGCGTGGGCAACAGATACGCAGTATTTT. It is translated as CASSLAWATDTQYF.

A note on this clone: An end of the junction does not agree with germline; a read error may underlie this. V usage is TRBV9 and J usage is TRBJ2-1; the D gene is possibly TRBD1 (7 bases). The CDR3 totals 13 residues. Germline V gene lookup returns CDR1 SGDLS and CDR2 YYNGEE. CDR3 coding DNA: TGTGCCAGTAGCGGACAGGTCTACAATGAGCAGTTCTTC. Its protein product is CASSGQVYNEQFF. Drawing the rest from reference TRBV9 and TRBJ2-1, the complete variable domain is DSGVTQTPKHLITATGQRVTLRCSPRSGDLSVYWYQQSLDQGLQFLIQYYNGEERAKGNILERFSAQQFPDLHSELNLSSLELGDSALYFCASSGQVYNEQFFGPGTRLTVL.

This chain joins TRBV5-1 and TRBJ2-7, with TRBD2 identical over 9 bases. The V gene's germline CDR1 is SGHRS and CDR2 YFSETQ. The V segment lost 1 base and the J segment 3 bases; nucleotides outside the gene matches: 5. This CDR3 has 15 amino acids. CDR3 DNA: TGCGCCAGCAGCTTGACCCCTAGCGGGGTCTACGAGCAGTACTTC. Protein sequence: CASSLTPSGVYEQYF.

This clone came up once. The CDR3 DNA reads as TGCGCCAGCAGCTTGGCCCGTACGGGGCCCACGAGAGAAAAACTGTTTTTT. Translating it yields CASSLARTGPTREKLFF. V and J are TRBV5-1 and TRBJ1-4; D perhaps matches TRBD1 (5 bases). This CDR3 contains 17 residues. Deletions cut 0 bases from V and 8 bases from J, with 20 bases between. Germline V gives CDR1 SGHRS, CDR2 YFSETQ.

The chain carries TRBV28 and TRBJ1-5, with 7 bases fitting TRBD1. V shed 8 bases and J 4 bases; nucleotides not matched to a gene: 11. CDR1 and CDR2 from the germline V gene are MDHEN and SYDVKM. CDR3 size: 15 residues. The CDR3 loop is CASPPDRRVNQPQHF. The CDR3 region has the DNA TGTGCCAGCCCCCCGGACAGGCGAGTTAATCAGCCCCAGCATTTT.

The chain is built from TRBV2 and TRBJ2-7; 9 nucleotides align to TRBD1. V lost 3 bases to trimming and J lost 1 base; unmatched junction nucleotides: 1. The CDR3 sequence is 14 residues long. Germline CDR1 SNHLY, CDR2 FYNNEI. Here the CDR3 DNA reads TGTGCCAGCAGTGACGGGACAGGGTCCTACGAGCAGTACTTC. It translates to CASSDGTGSYEQYF.

The CDR3 sequence: CASSYSRGKLFF. CDR3 coding DNA: TGTGCCAGCAGTTACTCGCGGGGGAAACTGTTTTTT. The rearrangement joins TRBV6-6 to TRBJ1-4; D is perhaps TRBD1 (5 bases). The CDR3 is 12 amino acids. Germline V lookup: CDR1 MNHNY, CDR2 SVGAGI (reference sequence). V gave up 0 bases and J gave up 11 bases, with 7 bases separating them.